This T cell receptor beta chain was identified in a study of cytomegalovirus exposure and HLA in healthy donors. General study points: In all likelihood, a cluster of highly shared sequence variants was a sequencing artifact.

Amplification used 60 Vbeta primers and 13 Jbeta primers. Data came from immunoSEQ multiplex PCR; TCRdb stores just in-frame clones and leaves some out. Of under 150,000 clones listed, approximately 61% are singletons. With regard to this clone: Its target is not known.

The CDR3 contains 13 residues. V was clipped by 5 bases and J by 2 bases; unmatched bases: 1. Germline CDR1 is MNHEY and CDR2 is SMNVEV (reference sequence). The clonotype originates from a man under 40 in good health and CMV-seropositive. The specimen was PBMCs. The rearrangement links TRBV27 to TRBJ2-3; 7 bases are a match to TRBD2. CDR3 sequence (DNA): TGTGCCAGCAGTCTAGCGGTCACAGATACGCAGTATTTT. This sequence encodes CASSLAVTDTQYF.